Shown below are 22 T cell receptor beta chains from a single sample sequenced in a study of blood T cell repertoires in COVID-19. The assay was immunoSEQ multiplex PCR, and TCRdb's table has in-frame clones only and misses some. The sample has under 150,000 clones; over 70% are singletons. The sequenced material came from peripheral blood. These receptors originate from a man over 45 with acute or convalescent COVID-19.

V usage is TRBV7-3 and J usage is TRBJ2-1; 8 bases are shared with TRBD2. Per germline, CDR1 SGHTA and CDR2 FQGTGA. This CDR3 spans 15 amino acids. V shed 4 bases and J 7 bases; nucleotides not matched to a gene: 9. The CDR3 region is CASSSSGLDRNEQFF. For the CDR3, the DNA is TGTGCCAGCAGCTCCTCGGGACTAGATAGGAATGAGCAGTTCTTC. Using reference TRBV7-3 and TRBJ2-1 for the parts outside the CDR3, the full variable domain is GAGVSQTPSNKVTEKGKYVELRCDPISGHTALYWYRQSLGQGPEFLIYFQGTGAADDSGLPNDRFFAVRPEGSVSTLKIQRTERGDSAVYLCASSSSGLDRNEQFFGPGTRLTVL.

The chain joins TRBV7-2 to TRBJ1-6; possible D gene TRBD1, 6 bases. Trimming removed 1 base from V and 7 bases from J, with 14 bases in between. The CDR3 length is 16 residues. The germline V gene encodes CDR1 SGHTA and CDR2 FQGNSA. In DNA form, the CDR3 reads TGTGCCAGCAGCTTAGAAGTGCAGGGGTTAAATTCACCCCTCCACTTT. Amino acid sequence: CASSLEVQGLNSPLHF.

The chain combines TRBV2 with TRBJ1-1; 7 bases line up with TRBD1. CDR1 is SNHLY, CDR2 FYNNEI, per germline. Trimming cost V 6 bases and J 0 bases; bases outside gene matches: 7. The CDR3 has 15 residues. CDR3 sequence: CASSGGTAMNTEAFF. The DNA for the CDR3 is TGTGCCAGCAGCGGAGGGACAGCTATGAACACTGAAGCTTTCTTT.

This chain connects TRBV9 to TRBJ2-3; D is uncertain. Per germline, CDR1 SGDLS and CDR2 YYNGEE. The ends were cut back, 3 bases at V and 0 bases at J, with 8 bases in the middle. The CDR3 sequence is 14 residues long. The CDR3 loop reads CASSEAGSTDTQYF. The CDR3 DNA sequence: TGTGCCAGCAGCGAGGCCGGGAGCACAGATACGCAGTATTTT.

The chain has TRBV28 and TRBJ1-1; D unresolved. Germline assignment: CDR1 MDHEN and CDR2 SYDVKM. V was shortened by 1 base and J by 0 bases, with 6 bases between the two germline ends. The CDR3 is 14 residues long. The CDR3 protein is CASSLSQVNTEAFF. The CDR3 nucleotides read TGTGCCAGCAGTTTATCCCAGGTGAACACTGAAGCTTTCTTT.

The rearrangement links TRBV4-1 to TRBJ1-3; D is possibly TRBD1 (5 bases). The CDR3 is 14 residues long. The germline gives CDR1 MGHRA, CDR2 YSYEKL. Trimming stripped 2 bases from V and 0 bases from J, with 5 bases between. The CDR3 bases are TGCGCCAGCAGCCAACAGGGCTCTGGAAACACCATATATTTT. It translates to CASSQQGSGNTIYF.

The gene calls are TRBV4-1 and TRBJ1-1, with D possibly TRBD1 on 6 matching bases. V was cut by 2 bases and J by 4 bases, with 14 bases left in between. The CDR3 spans 15 residues. CDR1 is MGHRA, CDR2 YSYEKL, per germline. The DNA for the CDR3 is TGCGCCAGCAGCCAACCCGGGGGGGGGCTCACTGAAGCTTTCTTT. Translated: CASSQPGGGLTEAFF.

This chain joins TRBV6-1 and TRBJ1-6; 7 nucleotides line up with TRBD1. In germline, CDR1 is MNHNS, CDR2 SASEGT. The CDR3 is made up of 16 amino acids. V was pared by 2 bases and J by 14 bases, with 15 bases of the junction left unmatched. DNA for the CDR3: TGTGCCAGCAGTGAACCGGGACAGCCCATAAGTGGTTCCCTCCACTTT. As protein: CASSEPGQPISGSLHF.

This clone was found once. The V gene is TRBV7-9, the J gene TRBJ1-1; possible D gene TRBD1, 5 bases. CDR3 length: 13 residues. Trimming cost V 5 bases and J 1 base, with 8 bases left between them. CDR1 and CDR2 from the germline V gene are SEHNR and FQNEAQ (reference sequence). As DNA, the CDR3 is TGTGCCAGCAGCCGAGACAGGAACACTGAAGCTTTCTTT. It is translated as CASSRDRNTEAFF. The variable domain in full, completed from reference TRBV7-9 and TRBJ1-1, reads DTGVSQNPRHKITKRGQNVTFRCDPISEHNRLYWYRQTLGQGPEFLTYFQNEAQLEKSRLLSDRFSAERPKGSFSTLEIQRTEQGDSAMYLCASSRDRNTEAFFGQGTRLTVV.

In this sample, this clone turned up once. The chain is built from TRBV3-1 (or the pseudogene TRBV3-2) and TRBJ2-3, with 14 bases identical to TRBD2. Germline-derived CDR1 and CDR2 are LGHDT and YNNKEL (reference sequence). This CDR3 comprises 17 residues. Trimming cost V 11 bases and J 4 bases; bases outside gene matches: 14. The CDR3 protein is CACLGTSGGLRADTQYF. The CDR3, as DNA: TGTGCCTGCCTCGGGACTAGCGGGGGTCTCAGGGCAGATACGCAGTATTTT.

The V call is TRBV11-3, the J call TRBJ2-2; TRBD2 matches at 10 bases. The CDR3 totals 18 residues. Germline V CDR1 and CDR2: SGHNT, YENEEA. V gave up 5 bases and J gave up 6 bases; unmatched junction bases: 15. This CDR3 is CASSHQKRGGRVSGELFF. The DNA of the CDR3 is TGTGCCAGCAGCCATCAGAAGCGGGGGGGCCGGGTCTCCGGGGAGCTGTTTTTT.

V is TRBV2 and J is TRBJ2-7, with TRBD1 identical over 8 bases. Losses at the gene ends were 6 bases for V and 7 bases for J; bases not matched to a gene: 8. The CDR3 spans 13 residues. Per germline, CDR1 SNHLY and CDR2 FYNNEI. In DNA form, the CDR3 reads TGTGCCAGCAGGGGGATGGACAGGGCAGAGCAGTACGTC. Translating it yields CASRGMDRAEQYV.

Concerning this clone: The sample carries other DNA sequences with the same CDR3. The chain recombines TRBV2 with TRBJ1-4; TRBD1 matches at 8 bases. Losses at the gene ends were 8 bases for V and 8 bases for J; bases not matched to a gene: 10. This CDR3 is built from 14 residues. Germline values: CDR1 SNHLY, CDR2 FYNNEI. The CDR3, as DNA: TGTGCCAGCTCATCCGGGACAGGAGGGGAAAAACTGTTTTTT. Translation gives CASSSGTGGEKLFF. The variable domain in full, with the rest retrieved from reference TRBV2 and TRBJ1-4, is EPEVTQTPSHQVTQMGQEVILRCVPISNHLYFYWYRQILGQKVEFLVSFYNNEISEKSEIFDDQFSVERPDGSNFTLKIRSTKLEDSAMYFCASSSGTGGEKLFFGSGTQLSVL.

This clone was observed a few times. The genes are TRBV6-1 and TRBJ1-2, with a possible D match to TRBD1 (6 bases). The CDR3 runs 14 residues. Trimming removed 1 base at V and 4 bases at J, with 10 bases between. Per the germline V gene, CDR1 is MNHNS and CDR2 is SASEGT. CDR3 amino acids: CASSEGGRGYGYTF. DNA of the CDR3: TGTGCCAGCAGTGAAGGGGGCAGGGGCTATGGCTACACCTTC.

The chain joins TRBV28 to TRBJ1-4; 7 bases fit TRBD1. The ends lost 3 bases at V and 3 bases at J; junction bases unmatched: 16. The CDR3 is 19 amino acids. Germline values: CDR1 MDHEN, CDR2 SYDVKM. The CDR3 sequence is CASSFRVGQPSHPNEKLFF. Written as DNA, the CDR3 is TGTGCCAGCAGTTTCCGGGTGGGACAGCCCTCTCACCCTAATGAAAAACTGTTTTTT. Variable domain in full (rest from reference TRBV28 and TRBJ1-4): DVKVTQSSRYLVKRTGEKVFLECVQDMDHENMFWYRQDPGLGLRLIYFSYDVKMKEKGDIPEGYSVSREKKERFSLILESASTNQTSMYLCASSFRVGQPSHPNEKLFFGSGTQLSVL.

The chain joins TRBV6-4 to TRBJ1-2, with D tentatively TRBD1 (5 bases). V lost 5 bases and J lost 8, with 15 bases in between. CDR3 length equals 13 residues. Germline-derived CDR1 and CDR2 are MRHNA and SNTAGT. The CDR3 DNA sequence: TGTGCCAGCAGTTCCGAGGGGACTGGCGGCTACACCTTC. Translating gives CASSSEGTGGYTF.

V and J are TRBV9 and TRBJ2-1; TRBD2 aligns across 15 bases. This CDR3 has 17 residues. The junction had 0 bases not matched to a gene; V was cut back by 0 bases and J by 2 bases. Germline CDR1 is SGDLS and CDR2 is YYNGEE. CDR3 bases: TGTGCCAGCAGCGTAGGGACTAGCGGGGGGGCCTACAATGAGCAGTTCTTC. It yields the protein CASSVGTSGGAYNEQFF.

CDR3 region: CASSQMFGTAEKLFF. CDR3 coding DNA: TGTGCCAGCAGCCAAATGTTTGGGACAGCTGAAAAACTGTTTTTT. The chain uses TRBV3-1 (or the pseudogene TRBV3-2) and TRBJ1-4, with TRBD1 identical over 7 bases. CDR3 length: 15 amino acids. J was trimmed by 7 bases and V by 2 bases; bases with no gene match: 7. In germline, CDR1 is LGHDT, CDR2 YNNKEL (reference sequence).

The V gene is TRBV5-1, the J gene TRBJ2-1, with 11 bases aligning to TRBD2. J gave up 7 bases and V 6 bases, and 6 bases lay outside the gene matches. Germline-derived CDR1 and CDR2 are SGHRS and YFSETQ. CDR3 length: 14 amino acids. CDR3 region: CASKVAGGQNEQFF. The CDR3 DNA follows: TGCGCCAGCAAAGTAGCGGGGGGGCAAAATGAGCAGTTCTTC. Full variable domain (outside the CDR3, taken from reference TRBV5-1 and TRBJ2-1): KAGVTQTPRYLIKTRGQQVTLSCSPISGHRSVSWYQQTPGQGLQFLFEYFSETQRNKGNFPGRFSGRQFSNSRSEMNVSTLELGDSALYLCASKVAGGQNEQFFGPGTRLTVL.

The gene calls are TRBV5-6 and TRBJ1-2; a possible D gene is TRBD1 (6 bases). Germline V lookup: CDR1 SGHDT, CDR2 YYEEEE. This CDR3 is built from 12 residues. V was trimmed by 8 bases and J by 3 bases, leaving 11 bases between them. CDR3 DNA: TGTGCCAGTGGACAGCAACACTATGGCTACACCTTC. Its protein is CASGQQHYGYTF.

V usage is TRBV9 and J usage is TRBJ2-7, with D uncertain. Germline V CDR1 and CDR2: SGDLS, YYNGEE. There are 14 residues in the CDR3. Trimming took 0 bases from V and 0 from J, leaving 7 bases between them. The CDR3 DNA reads TGTGCCAGCAGCGTAGGCCCGGGCTCCTACGAGCAGTACGTC. Translating it yields CASSVGPGSYEQYV.

The V and J genes are TRBV7-2 and TRBJ2-1; 10 nucleotides line up with TRBD1. The CDR3 covers 16 residues. Looked up from germline, CDR1 is SGHTA and CDR2 is FQGNSA. V lost 6 bases, J lost 4 bases, and 9 bases stayed unmatched. The chain's CDR3 is CASRSNPGQGYNEQFF. In DNA, the CDR3 is TGTGCCAGCAGGTCTAACCCGGGACAGGGGTACAATGAGCAGTTCTTC.